This TCR beta chain was identified during a study of blood T cells in healthy people across ages. Study background: For every two T cells, template switching captured about one barcoded beta molecule. Study-wide points: Among long-lived donors, naive CD4+ cells were more numerous and diversity higher than in aged donors. A roughly linear age-dependent decrease characterized TCR beta diversity per million T cells.

Primed by a sample-barcoded 5' primer and a J-beta primer mix, a second PCR proceeded for about 7 to 11 cycles. TCRdb re-derived calls from the 5' RACE reads in MiXCR, one entry per CDR3 protein. The table records about 650,000 distinct CDR3 sequences, about 30% of them present only once. This clonotype has ten or more counts. Its antigen is not identified. Samples each yielded at least 6 micrograms of total RNA. This CDR3 has 11 residues. Germline V CDR1 and CDR2: LNHNV, YYDKDF (reference sequence). V was trimmed by 6 bases and J by 5 bases, leaving 7 bases between them. The chain carries TRBV15 and TRBJ2-5; tentative D call: TRBD2 (5 bases). This receptor was identified in a woman older than 75 in good health. Sequenced material: blood. CDR3 nucleotides: TGTGCCACCAGGACGGGGGAGACCCAGTACTTC. This gives the protein CATRTGETQYF.